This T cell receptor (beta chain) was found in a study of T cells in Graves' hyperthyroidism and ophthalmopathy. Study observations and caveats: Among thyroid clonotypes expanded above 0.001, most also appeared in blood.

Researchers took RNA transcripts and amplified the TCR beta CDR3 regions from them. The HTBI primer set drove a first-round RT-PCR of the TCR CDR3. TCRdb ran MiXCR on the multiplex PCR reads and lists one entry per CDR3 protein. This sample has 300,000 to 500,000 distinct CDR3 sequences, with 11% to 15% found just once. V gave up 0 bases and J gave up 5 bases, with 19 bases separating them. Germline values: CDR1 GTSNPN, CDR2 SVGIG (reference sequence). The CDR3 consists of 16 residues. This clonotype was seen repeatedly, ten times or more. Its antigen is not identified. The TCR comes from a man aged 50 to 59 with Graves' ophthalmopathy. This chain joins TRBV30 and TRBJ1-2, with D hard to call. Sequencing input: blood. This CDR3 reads CAWSVFPQFLFYGYTF. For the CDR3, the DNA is TGTGCCTGGAGTGTATTTCCGCAGTTCTTATTTTATGGCTACACCTTC.